This record concerns one T cell receptor (beta chain) sequence. What it binds is unknown. This specimen belongs to a study of T cell clones after liver transplantation. About the study: In this trial, immunosuppression withdrawal was attempted within 2 years of liver transplant. A pre-transplant mixed lymphocyte reaction with TCRbeta sequencing defined graft-donor-reactive clones followed in post-transplant blood. Patients counted as tolerant after at least one year off all immunosuppression, enzymes not exceeding twice normal.

Assay: immunoSEQ multiplex PCR; the TCRdb copy retains only in-frame clones and omits some. The data show 68,000 or so clones, 80% to 95% seen once. The CDR3 contains 15 residues. Germline lookup yields CDR1 KGHSH and CDR2 LQKENI. V lost 5 bases, J lost 4 bases, and 15 bases lay in between. General observations from the study: In most of the 8 subjects, circulating graft-donor-reactive CD4 TCRbeta sequences fell significantly after transplant.

Here the sequenced sample was CD4+ T cells from blood, taken approximately 27 months after liver transplant. The clonotype was recovered from a human patient who received a liver transplant. Some of the T cells might come from the graft donor. The chain carries TRBV18 and TRBJ2-1; possibly TRBD1 or TRBD2 for D (5 bases each). The CDR3 DNA reads as TGTGCCAGCTCAGCCATGGGGGAACGTTACAATGAGCAGTTCTTC. Translated, it gives CASSAMGERYNEQFF.